The text below deals with one TCR beta chain. These data come from a study of shared clonotypes between healthy human individuals. Sequencing was performed with immunoSEQ multiplex PCR; in TCRdb, only in-frame clones are kept and a portion is missing. The data contain a few hundred thousand clones, around 80% of them singletons. The V end was cut by 0 bases, the J end by 5 bases, with 6 bases between. This CDR3 region has 13 residues. The germline gives CDR1 LNHNV, CDR2 YYDKDF (reference sequence). The V call is TRBV15, the J call TRBJ2-3; D gene ambiguous. The clonotype comes from a middle-aged woman in good health. Some clones in this sample may be carry-over from other donors' samples. The specimen sequenced was PBMCs. The CDR3 sequence is CATSRDHGDTQYF. In nucleotides, the CDR3 is TGTGCCACCAGCAGAGATCATGGAGATACGCAGTATTTT.